There are a few counts of the clone carrying this T cell receptor beta chain. Its antigen is currently unknown. The source of the sample is a study of T-cell memory formation after mild COVID-19. Study findings and constraints: Contracting clones from day 15 to 85 had balanced CD4/CD8; later expanders favoured CD4+.

The length of the CDR3 is 14 residues. V dropped 0 bases and J dropped 3; count of bases not matched to a gene: 2. The V gene's germline CDR1 is SGHDT and CDR2 YYEEEE. One entry per CDR3 protein results from TCRdb running MiXCR on the 5' RACE reads. Of 350,000 or so distinct CDR3 sequences in the sample, roughly 20% were seen once. The sequencing input was PBMCs or a T cell subset sorted from them (not recorded which). The chain combines TRBV5-6 with TRBJ2-7; 8 positions match TRBD1. The clonotype comes from a man between 18 and 29 years old who had mild COVID-19 (a few samples of this study predate the infection). Cell type and time point are not known. CDR3 nucleotide sequence: TGTGCCAGCAGCTTGGACAGGGGGGTCTACGAGCAGTACTTC. Protein sequence: CASSLDRGVYEQYF.